The next 14 T cell receptor beta chains were all read from a single sample in a study of identical twins (dated by TCRdb to 2016 to 2017). Library generation was performed with 5' RACE. TCRdb records Illumina HiSeq 2000 as the sequencer. Clones were called with MiXCR by TCRdb after fastp trimmed the public reads at Q25, and only in-frame beta chains were retained. Merged by CDR3 protein, the rows form single entries marked with the most common genes and DNA. For this sample there are 550,000 to 800,000 distinct CDR3 sequences; 7% to 7.5% appear just once. The ten biggest clones cover 1.6% of the sample. The sample was also reused in another study, on yellow fever vaccine responses in identical twins.

Sequencing was carried out using PBMCs. Receptors originate from a woman aged 18 to 35 in good health.

This clonotype appeared many times. The chain has TRBV29-1 and TRBJ2-5, with TRBD1 matching over 7 bases. Germline trimming cut 6 bases from V and 4 bases from J; bases unmatched to any gene: 11. The CDR3 is made up of 14 amino acids. Germline values: CDR1 SQVTM, CDR2 ANQGSEA. This chain's CDR3 is CSVATRGLGETQYF. CDR3 sequence (DNA): TGCAGCGTAGCGACGAGGGGGCTCGGAGAGACCCAGTACTTC.

The chain carries TRBV27 and TRBJ1-2, with D uncertain. V lost 4 bases and J lost 1, with 10 bases in between. The CDR3 extends over 14 amino acids. Per germline, CDR1 MNHEY and CDR2 SMNVEV (reference sequence). The CDR3 sequence: CASSYLSGNYGYTF. DNA of the CDR3: TGTGCCAGCAGTTATCTCTCGGGTAACTATGGCTACACCTTC.

This clonotype occurred a few times. The chain recombines TRBV3-1 with TRBJ2-5; D is undetermined. Trimming took 7 bases from V and 5 from J, leaving 11 bases between them. Germline-derived CDR1 and CDR2 are LGHDT and YNNKEL (reference sequence). This CDR3 is 12 amino acids long. The CDR3: CASTYSGETQYF. The CDR3 DNA sequence: TGTGCCAGCACTTACTCTGGGGAGACCCAGTACTTC.

This clonotype has just a few counts. For the CDR3, the DNA is TGCGCCAGCAGCACAGGGGTTTGGGGAGAGACCCAGTACTTC. Translating it yields CASSTGVWGETQYF. The chain is built from TRBV5-1 and TRBJ2-5; 7 bases line up with TRBD1. The CDR3 loop spans 14 amino acids. The V gene end was trimmed by 4 bases and the J gene end by 4 bases; junction bases not matched to a gene: 7. CDR1 and CDR2 (germline): SGHRS, YFSETQ.

Only a few counts were recorded for this clonotype. The V gene is TRBV20-1, the J gene TRBJ2-1; D assignment may be TRBD1 or TRBD2 (6 bases each). Deletions cut 7 bases from V and 8 bases from J, with 18 bases between. The CDR3 contains 13 residues. Germline assignment: CDR1 DFQATT and CDR2 SNEGSKA (reference sequence). The CDR3: CSVPGGKWDEQFF. In DNA, the CDR3 is TGCAGTGTTCCCGGGGGCAAGTGGGATGAGCAGTTCTTC.

This clonotype was observed many times. The J gene is TRBJ1-5, the V gene TRBV20-1; the D gene is possibly TRBD1 (6 bases). This CDR3 is built from 17 residues. Trimming stripped 0 bases from V and 3 bases from J, with 18 bases between. Germline V gene lookup returns CDR1 DFQATT and CDR2 SNEGSKA (reference sequence). CDR3 amino acids: CSARELSQGSFNQPQHF. CDR3 nucleotide sequence: TGCAGTGCTAGAGAGTTGTCGCAGGGGAGCTTCAATCAGCCCCAGCATTTT.

A few counts support this clonotype. The chain carries TRBV11-2 and TRBJ2-1; 9 bases align to TRBD2. Germline lookup yields CDR1 SGHAT and CDR2 FQNNGV. CDR3 length equals 15 residues. Trimming at V came to 3 bases and at J to 9 bases, leaving 9 bases not matched to a gene. Written as DNA, the CDR3 is TGTGCCAGCAGCTTTAGTGCGGGAGGGGGCCTTGAGCAGTTCTTC. This gives the protein CASSFSAGGGLEQFF.

The rearrangement uses TRBV5-6 and TRBJ2-2; no definite D call. CDR3 length equals 12 residues. CDR1 and CDR2 from the germline V gene are SGHDT and YYEEEE. V lost 2 bases and J lost 7, with 6 bases in between. CDR3 amino acids: CASSFWFGELFF. The CDR3, as DNA: TGTGCCAGCAGCTTCTGGTTCGGGGAGCTGTTTTTT.

The chain recombines TRBV28 with TRBJ2-3; D may correspond to TRBD1 or TRBD2 (5 bases each). Deletions cut 5 bases from V and 7 bases from J, with 16 bases between. This CDR3 comprises 14 residues. Germline V gene lookup returns CDR1 MDHEN and CDR2 SYDVKM. CDR3 bases: TGTGCCAGCAGTCATCGCCGGGGCTTTTATACGCAGTATTTT. The encoded protein is CASSHRRGFYTQYF.

This clonotype has ten or more counts. V is TRBV28 and J is TRBJ2-1; tentative D call: TRBD2 (6 bases). Germline V gene sequence: CDR1 MDHEN, CDR2 SYDVKM. The CDR3 sequence is 15 residues long. Trimming took off 6 bases at V and 5 bases at J, with 17 bases between the two ends. The chain's CDR3 is CASRRLEAMNNEQFF. The CDR3 region has the DNA TGTGCCAGCAGACGACTAGAGGCGATGAACAATGAGCAGTTCTTC.

This clonotype was recorded many times. This sequence joins TRBV5-1 and TRBJ2-1; D uncertain. CDR1 is SGHRS, CDR2 YFSETQ, per germline. The CDR3 consists of 12 residues. The V and J ends lost 4 bases and 5 bases respectively, with 7 bases between them. In nucleotides, the CDR3 is TGCGCCAGCAGCATCTACGACAATGAGCAGTTCTTC. Encoded protein: CASSIYDNEQFF.

The rearrangement uses TRBV20-1 and TRBJ2-5, with D perhaps being TRBD1 or TRBD2 (5 bases each). The CDR3 extends over 13 amino acids. Germline CDR1 reads DFQATT; CDR2 reads SNEGSKA (reference sequence). The CDR3 sequence: CSLSPGHQETQYF. CDR3 sequence (DNA): TGCAGCCTCTCCCCGGGACACCAAGAGACCCAGTACTTC.

In its sample, this clonotype was seen a few times. The J gene is TRBJ2-7, the V gene TRBV5-1; D is possibly TRBD2 (5 bases). CDR1 is SGHRS, CDR2 YFSETQ, per germline. The CDR3 runs to 13 residues. Trimming took off 2 bases at V and 3 bases at J, with 9 bases between the two ends. CDR3 nucleotide sequence: TGCGCCAGCAGCTTCGGGGTGAGCTACGAGCAGTACTTC. Amino acid sequence: CASSFGVSYEQYF. The full variable domain, in which reference TRBV5-1 and TRBJ2-7 provide the parts outside the CDR3, is KAGVTQTPRYLIKTRGQQVTLSCSPISGHRSVSWYQQTPGQGLQFLFEYFSETQRNKGNFPGRFSGRQFSNSRSEMNVSTLELGDSALYLCASSFGVSYEQYFGPGTRLTVT.

This clonotype was counted many times. J is TRBJ2-1 and V is TRBV10-3, with D possibly being TRBD1 or TRBD2 (5 bases each). The V and J ends lost 6 bases and 11 bases respectively, with 14 bases between them. From germline, CDR1 is ENHRY and CDR2 SYGVKD. The CDR3 has 12 amino acids. The CDR3 loop is CAIRNRDHKQFF. In DNA, the CDR3 is TGTGCCATCAGAAACCGGGACCACAAGCAGTTCTTC.